The sequence of this T cell receptor beta chain was determined in a study of beta chain features in type 1 diabetes. Findings and caveats of the study: For cells with high TCR expression, cDNA sequencing could yield over-representation. For Type 1 diabetes patients, all four CD4+ subsets carried TCRB CDR3s that were moderately but significantly shorter. Researchers reported that naive, central memory and Treg TCRB repertoires appeared more similar in patients than in healthy donors.

V lost 7 bases, J lost 6 bases, and 10 bases stayed unmatched. CDR1 and CDR2 (germline): LNHDA, SQIVND (reference sequence). CDR3 length equals 15 residues. Via CD45RO/CCR7/CD25/CD127/CD95/CD27, cells of the CD4+ naive, central memory, regulatory and stem cell-like memory subsets were sorted. Sequenced material consisted of expressed TCRB transcripts (all of the isolated RNA was reverse transcribed). Sequencing was performed with immunoSEQ multiplex PCR; in TCRdb, only in-frame clones are kept and a portion is missing. The sample yields around 150,000 clones, over 9% seen once. The table lists this clone with a few counts. Its antigen is unknown.

Sequencing was carried out using central memory CD4+ T cells from blood. The chain combines TRBV19 with TRBJ1-5; 9 bases line up with TRBD1. This TCR was recovered from a man under 40 with type 1 diabetes. CDR3 nucleotide sequence: TGTGCCAGTACCCGACAACAGGGGGCAGGTCAGCCCCAGCATTTT. Translated, it gives CASTRQQGAGQPQHF.